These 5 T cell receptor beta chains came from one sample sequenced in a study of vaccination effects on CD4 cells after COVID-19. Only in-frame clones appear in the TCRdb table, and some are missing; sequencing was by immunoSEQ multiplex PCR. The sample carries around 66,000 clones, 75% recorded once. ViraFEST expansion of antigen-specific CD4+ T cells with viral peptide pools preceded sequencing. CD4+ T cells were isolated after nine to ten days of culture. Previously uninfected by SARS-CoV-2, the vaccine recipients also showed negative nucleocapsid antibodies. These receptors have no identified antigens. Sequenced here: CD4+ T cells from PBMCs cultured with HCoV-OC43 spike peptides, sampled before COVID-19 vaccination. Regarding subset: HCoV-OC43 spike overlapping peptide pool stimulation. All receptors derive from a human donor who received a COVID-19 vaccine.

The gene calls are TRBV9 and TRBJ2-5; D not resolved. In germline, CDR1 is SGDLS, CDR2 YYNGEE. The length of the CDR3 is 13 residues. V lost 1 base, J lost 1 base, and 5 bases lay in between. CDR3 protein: CASSVRTQETQYF. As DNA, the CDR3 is TGTGCCAGCAGCGTACGCACCCAAGAGACCCAGTACTTC.

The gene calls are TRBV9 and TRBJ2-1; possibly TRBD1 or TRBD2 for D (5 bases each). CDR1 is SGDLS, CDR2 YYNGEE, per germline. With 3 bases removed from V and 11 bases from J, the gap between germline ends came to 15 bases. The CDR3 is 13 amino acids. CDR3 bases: TGTGCCAGCAGCGGTTATGGGACCCCCCAGCAGTTCTTC. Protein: CASSGYGTPQQFF.

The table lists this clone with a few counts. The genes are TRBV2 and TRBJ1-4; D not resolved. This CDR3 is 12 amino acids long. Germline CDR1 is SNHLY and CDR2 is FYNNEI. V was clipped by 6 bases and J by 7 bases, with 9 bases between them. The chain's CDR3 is CASRGEGEKLFF. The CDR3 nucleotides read TGTGCCAGCAGGGGTGAGGGTGAAAAACTGTTTTTT.

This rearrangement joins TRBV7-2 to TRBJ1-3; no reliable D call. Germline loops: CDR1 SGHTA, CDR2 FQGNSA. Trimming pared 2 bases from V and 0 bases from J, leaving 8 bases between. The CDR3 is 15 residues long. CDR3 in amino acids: CASSLRTFSGNTIYF. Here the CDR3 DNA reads TGTGCCAGCAGCTTAAGGACCTTCTCTGGAAACACCATATATTTT. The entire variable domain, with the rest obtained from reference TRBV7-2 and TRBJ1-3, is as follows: GAGVSQSPSNKVTEKGKDVELRCDPISGHTALYWYRQSLGQGLEFLIYFQGNSAPDKSGLPSDRFSAERTGGSVSTLTIQRTQQEDSAVYLCASSLRTFSGNTIYFGEGSWLTVV.

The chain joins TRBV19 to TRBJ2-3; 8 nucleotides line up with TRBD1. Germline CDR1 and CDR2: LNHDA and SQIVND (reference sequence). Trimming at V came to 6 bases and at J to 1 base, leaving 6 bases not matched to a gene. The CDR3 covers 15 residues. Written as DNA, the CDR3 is TGTGCCAGTAGAGACAGGGGTGTGGGCACAGATACGCAGTATTTT. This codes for CASRDRGVGTDTQYF.